One TCR beta chain is described in this entry. The sample originates from a study of blood T cell repertoires in COVID-19. The overall study: The samples span acute and convalescent COVID-19 from the United States, Italy and Spain. PBMCs, B-cell-depleted T cells, or T cells provided the cDNA or gDNA that made up the material.

Seattle patients were enrolled while actively infected and followed longitudinally. V shed 3 bases and J 0 bases; nucleotides not matched to a gene: 5. The CDR3 is made up of 15 amino acids. The germline V gene has CDR1 MNHNS and CDR2 SASEGT. Original handling: Estimated nucleated cell counts came from reference gene primer amplification. TCRdb's copy holds only in-frame clones and misses some; the assay was immunoSEQ multiplex PCR. That table gives V, J and clone size, and the DNA gave D and trimming. In the table there are approximately 100,000 clones, around nine tenths of which are singletons. Sequenced input: peripheral blood. This receptor was taken from a human donor with COVID-19, enrolled during active disease. The donor label of this sample is uncertain. The rearrangement uses TRBV6-1 and TRBJ2-7, with 7 bases aligning to TRBD2. Here the CDR3 reads CASSDQRGFSYEQYF. The CDR3 region has the DNA TGTGCCAGCAGTGATCAGCGGGGATTCTCCTACGAGCAGTACTTC.